The entry below gives a single T cell receptor (beta chain) sequence along with its context. The antigen remains undetermined. This sample was taken from a study of cytotoxic CD8 clonotypes in ibrutinib-treated CLL. Study background: Sequencing produced an average of around 250,000 productive templates and 94,082 productive rearrangements per sample. Points from the study as a whole: A rise in clonality was seen at ibrutinib response, and a fall back toward baseline was seen at progression. Clonotypes that were public were uncommon, and they contracted or stayed stable on treatment.

Genomic DNA for TCR beta libraries, around 1.9 micrograms, came from cryopreserved PBMCs. Only in-frame clones appear in the TCRdb table, and some are missing; sequencing was by immunoSEQ multiplex PCR. The table has approximately 320,000 clones, over 60% seen once. The V segment lost 4 bases and the J segment 7 bases; nucleotides outside the gene matches: 4. The germline gives CDR1 SGHNT, CDR2 YYREEE (reference sequence). The CDR3 totals 12 residues. This chain connects TRBV5-4 to TRBJ1-2; TRBD1 matches at 7 bases. The sequenced sample was PBMCs, obtained after 36 months of ibrutinib treatment. The TCR originated in a human donor with chronic lymphocytic leukemia. CDR3 DNA sequence: TGTGCCAGCAGCGGGGACAGAGGTGGCTACACCTTC. Translated: CASSGDRGGYTF.